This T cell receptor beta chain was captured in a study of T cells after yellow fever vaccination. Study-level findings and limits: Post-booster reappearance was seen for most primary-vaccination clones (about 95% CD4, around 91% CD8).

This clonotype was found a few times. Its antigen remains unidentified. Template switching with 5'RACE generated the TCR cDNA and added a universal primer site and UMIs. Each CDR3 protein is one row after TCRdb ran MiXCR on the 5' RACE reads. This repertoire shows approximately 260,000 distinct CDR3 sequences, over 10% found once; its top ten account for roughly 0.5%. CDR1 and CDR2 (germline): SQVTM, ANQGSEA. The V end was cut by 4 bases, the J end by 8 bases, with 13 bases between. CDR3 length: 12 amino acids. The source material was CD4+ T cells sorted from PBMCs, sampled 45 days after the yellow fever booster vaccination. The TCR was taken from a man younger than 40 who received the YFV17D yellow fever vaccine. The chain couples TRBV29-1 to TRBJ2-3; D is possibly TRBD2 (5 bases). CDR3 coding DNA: TGCAGCGTTGCGCTCCTCGGGGTTACGCAGTATTTT. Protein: CSVALLGVTQYF.